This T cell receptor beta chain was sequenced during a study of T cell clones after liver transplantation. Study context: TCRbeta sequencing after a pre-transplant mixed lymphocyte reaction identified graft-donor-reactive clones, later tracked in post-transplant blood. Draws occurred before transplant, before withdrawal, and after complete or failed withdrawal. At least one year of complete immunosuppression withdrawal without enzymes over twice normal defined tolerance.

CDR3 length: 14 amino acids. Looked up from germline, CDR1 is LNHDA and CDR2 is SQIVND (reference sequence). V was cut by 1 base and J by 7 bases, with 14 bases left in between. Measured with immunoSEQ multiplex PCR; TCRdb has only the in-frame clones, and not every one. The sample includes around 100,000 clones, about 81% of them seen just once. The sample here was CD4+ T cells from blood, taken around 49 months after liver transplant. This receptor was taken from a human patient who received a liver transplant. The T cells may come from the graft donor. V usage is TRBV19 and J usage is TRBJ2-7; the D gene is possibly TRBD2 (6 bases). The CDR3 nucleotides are TGTGCCAGTAGTATAGGCAACAACGGGGGAGAGCAGTACTTC. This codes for CASSIGNNGGEQYF.